This T cell receptor (beta chain) emerged from a study of Ad26.COV2.S vaccination and SARS-CoV-2 variants. For the study at large: Enrolled in COV1001, the donor was in the Ad26.COV2.S trial arm, which received the vaccine. Administration of Ad26.COV2.S was intramuscular, either once or twice 56 days apart.

Produced via immunoSEQ multiplex PCR; TCRdb's table is partial and in-frame only. The sample lists 300,000 to 400,000 clones, around 86% occurring once. As to treatment: roughly 19 received Ad26.COV2.S at low or high dose, single or two shots; about 5 received placebo; per-sample allocation not given. Samples were taken on day 63 after the first vaccine or placebo injection. Boston hosted the donor, who was an adult aged 18-55 years. The administered vaccine (an Ad26 vector) expressed Wuhan-strain SARS-CoV-2 spike. This receptor was identified in a person aged 18-60 years who received the Ad26.COV2.S COVID-19 vaccine or a placebo. The sequences come from peripheral blood, collected in a trial of Ad26.COV2.S vaccine versus placebo.

As DNA, the CDR3 is TGTGCCAGCAGTTTAGCGGGAGAAAAACTGTTTTTT. Translated, it gives CASSLAGEKLFF. The chain uses TRBV12-3 or TRBV12-4 and TRBJ1-4; unclear D gene. V lost 0 bases and J 8 bases, leaving 4 bases between the germline ends. This CDR3 has 12 amino acids.